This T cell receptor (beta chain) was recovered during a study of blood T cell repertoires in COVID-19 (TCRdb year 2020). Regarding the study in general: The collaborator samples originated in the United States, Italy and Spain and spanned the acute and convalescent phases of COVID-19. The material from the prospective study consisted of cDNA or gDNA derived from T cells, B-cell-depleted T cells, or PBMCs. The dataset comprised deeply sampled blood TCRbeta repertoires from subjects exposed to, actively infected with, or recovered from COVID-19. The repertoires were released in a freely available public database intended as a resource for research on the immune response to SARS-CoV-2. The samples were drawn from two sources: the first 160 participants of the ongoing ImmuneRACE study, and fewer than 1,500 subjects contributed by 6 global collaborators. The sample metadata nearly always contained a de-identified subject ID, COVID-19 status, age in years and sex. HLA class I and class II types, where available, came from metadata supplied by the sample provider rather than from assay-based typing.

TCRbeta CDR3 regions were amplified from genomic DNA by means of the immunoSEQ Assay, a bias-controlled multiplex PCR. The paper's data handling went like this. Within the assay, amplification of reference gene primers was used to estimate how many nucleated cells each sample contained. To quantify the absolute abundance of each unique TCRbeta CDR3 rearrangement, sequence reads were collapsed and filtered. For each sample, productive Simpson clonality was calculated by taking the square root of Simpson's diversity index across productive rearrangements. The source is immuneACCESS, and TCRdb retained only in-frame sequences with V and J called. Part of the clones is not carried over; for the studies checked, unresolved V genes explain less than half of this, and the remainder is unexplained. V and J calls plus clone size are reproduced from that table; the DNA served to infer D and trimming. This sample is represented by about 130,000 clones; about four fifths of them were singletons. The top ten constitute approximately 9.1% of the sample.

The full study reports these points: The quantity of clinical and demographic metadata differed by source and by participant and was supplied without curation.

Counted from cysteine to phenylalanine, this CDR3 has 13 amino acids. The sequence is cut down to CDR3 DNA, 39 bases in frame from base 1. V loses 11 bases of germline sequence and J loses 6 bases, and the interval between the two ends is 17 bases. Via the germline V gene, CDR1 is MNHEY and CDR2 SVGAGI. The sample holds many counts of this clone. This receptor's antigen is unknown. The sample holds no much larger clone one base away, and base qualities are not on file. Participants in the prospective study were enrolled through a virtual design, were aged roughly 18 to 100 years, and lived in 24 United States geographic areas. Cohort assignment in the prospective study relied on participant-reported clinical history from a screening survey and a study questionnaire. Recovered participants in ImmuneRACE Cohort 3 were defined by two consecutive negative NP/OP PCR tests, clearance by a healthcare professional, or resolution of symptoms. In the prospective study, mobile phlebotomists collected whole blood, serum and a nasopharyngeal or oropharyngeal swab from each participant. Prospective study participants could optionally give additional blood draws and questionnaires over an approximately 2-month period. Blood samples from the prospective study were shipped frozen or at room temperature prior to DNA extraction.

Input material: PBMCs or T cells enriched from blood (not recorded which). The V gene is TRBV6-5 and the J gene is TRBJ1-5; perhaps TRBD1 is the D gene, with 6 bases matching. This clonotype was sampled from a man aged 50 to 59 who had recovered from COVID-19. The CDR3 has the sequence CASGGGAFQPQHF. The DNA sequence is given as TGTGCCTCCGGCGGGGGGGCATTTCAGCCCCAGCATTTT.